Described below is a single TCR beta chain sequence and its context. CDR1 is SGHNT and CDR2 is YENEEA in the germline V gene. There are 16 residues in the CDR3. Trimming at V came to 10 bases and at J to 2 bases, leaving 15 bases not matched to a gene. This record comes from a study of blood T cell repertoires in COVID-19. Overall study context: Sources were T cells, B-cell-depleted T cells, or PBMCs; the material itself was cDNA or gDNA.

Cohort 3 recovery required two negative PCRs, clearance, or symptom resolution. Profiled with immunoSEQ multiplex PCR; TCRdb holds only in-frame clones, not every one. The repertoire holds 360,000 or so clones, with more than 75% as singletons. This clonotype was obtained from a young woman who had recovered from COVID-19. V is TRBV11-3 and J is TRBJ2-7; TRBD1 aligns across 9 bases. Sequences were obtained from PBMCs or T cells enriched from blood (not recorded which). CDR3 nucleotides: TGTGCCACACCGGACAGGGGTCACAAAAAACCCTACGAGCAGTACTTC. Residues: CATPDRGHKKPYEQYF.